This entry describes one TCR beta chain. This sample was taken from a study of blood T cell repertoires in COVID-19. As processed by the authors: Using reference gene primer amplification, nucleated cell counts were estimated. Generated by immunoSEQ multiplex PCR, the TCRdb table keeps only in-frame clones and is missing some. The V and J calls and clone size come from that table; D and trimming were worked out from the DNA. The repertoire holds 300,000 to 450,000 clones, with around 85% as singletons. The CDR3 extends over 16 amino acids. Per the germline V gene, CDR1 is LGHDT and CDR2 is YNNKEL (reference sequence). V gave up 4 bases and J gave up 7 bases, with 21 bases separating them.

The material sequenced was peripheral blood. The rearrangement uses TRBV3-1 (or the pseudogene TRBV3-2) and TRBJ2-3; possible D gene TRBD2, 7 bases. This TCR derives from a woman between 18 and 29 years old with acute or convalescent COVID-19. The CDR3 is CASSRTGGSPRNTQYF. The CDR3, as DNA: TGTGCCAGCAGCCGAACGGGGGGCTCTCCGAGAAATACGCAGTATTTT.